One sample yielded the 27 T cell receptor beta chains listed below, sequenced in a study of early T cells in non-severe SARS-CoV-2 infection. TCRdb re-analysed the 5' RACE reads in MiXCR, keeping a single row per CDR3 protein. The repertoire holds fewer than 25,000 distinct CDR3 sequences, with roughly 4.4% as singletons. The sequenced sample was whole blood. These receptors all stem from an adult who was a healthcare worker with PCR-confirmed SARS-CoV-2 infection or an uninfected control (not recorded which).

This clonotype has at least ten counts. The rearrangement links TRBV7-2 to TRBJ2-3, with no clear D. The CDR3 is 13 residues long. Looked up from germline, CDR1 is SGHTA and CDR2 is FQGNSA. V shed 5 bases and J shed 5 bases, with 11 bases lying between them. The CDR3 sequence is CASSAQIQDTQYF. The CDR3 DNA follows: TGTGCCAGCAGCGCCCAAATACAAGATACGCAGTATTTT.

This clonotype was observed a few times. The chain couples TRBV12-5 to TRBJ2-1; D is uncertain. Looked up from germline, CDR1 is LGHNT and CDR2 is FRNRAP. Trimming pared 5 bases from V and 5 bases from J, leaving 13 bases between. The CDR3 runs to 14 residues. CDR3 DNA: TGTGCTAGTGGTCCCGGCTATTTCGACAATGAGCAGTTCTTC. Translation: CASGPGYFDNEQFF.

This clonotype appeared many times. DNA for the CDR3: TGTGCCAGCAGCCTCGGACTAGCGGGGTATATTGAGCAGTTCTTC. Translated: CASSLGLAGYIEQFF. The chain links TRBV7-3 to TRBJ2-1; 12 nucleotides line up with TRBD2. With 5 bases clipped from V and 9 bases from J, the junction kept 8 bases outside the gene matches. The CDR3 is made up of 15 amino acids. CDR1 and CDR2 (germline): SGHTA, FQGTGA.

This clonotype came up many times. CDR3 bases: TGCAGCGTTGAGGGGTTAGCGGGCAGAGATACGCAGTATTTT. It codes for CSVEGLAGRDTQYF. V gene TRBV29-1 combines with J gene TRBJ2-3, with 7 bases identical to TRBD2. The germline gives CDR1 SQVTM, CDR2 ANQGSEA. V shed 3 bases, J shed 5 bases, and the junction held 8 bases outside the gene matches. The CDR3 is 14 residues long.

On this clonotype itself: A much bigger clone sits one base away, suggesting this may be a read error. V and J are TRBV5-4 and TRBJ2-7, with unresolved D. Germline lookup yields CDR1 SGHNT and CDR2 YYREEE (reference sequence). This CDR3 has 12 residues. The CDR3 sequence is CASNGETYEQCF. CDR3 bases: TGTGCCAGCAATGGCGAGACCTACGAGCAGTGCTTC.

This clonotype was recorded many times. V and J are TRBV6-5 and TRBJ1-2; possibly TRBD1 for D (5 bases). V lost 6 bases, J lost 4 bases, and 12 bases lay in between. CDR1 is MNHEY, CDR2 SVGAGI, per germline. This CDR3 contains 13 residues. DNA of the CDR3: TGTGCCAGCAGAACTACAGGAAGCTATGGCTACACCTTC. Translation gives CASRTTGSYGYTF.

This clonotype has at least ten counts. The junction departs from germline at one end; a sequencing error may be responsible. The chain joins TRBV11-3 to TRBJ2-1; tentatively, D is TRBD2 (6 bases). Germline CDR1 SGHNT, CDR2 YENEEA. The CDR3 totals 14 residues. CDR3 sequence (DNA): TGTGCCAGCAGCTTAGTCGCGGGGTCCGATGAGCAGTTCTTT. Translation gives CASSLVAGSDEQFF.

This clonotype was recorded many times. The J gene is TRBJ2-1, the V gene TRBV2; weak D call: TRBD1 (6 bases). CDR3 length equals 13 residues. V lost 6 bases, J lost 4 bases, and 10 bases lay in between. Germline V gene data show CDR1 as SNHLY and CDR2 as FYNNEI. The CDR3 sequence: CASSLQGYNEQFF. The CDR3 nucleotides read TGTGCCAGCAGCTTACAGGGATACAATGAGCAGTTCTTC.

J is TRBJ2-7 and V is TRBV11-3, with 9 nucleotides matching TRBD1. CDR1 is SGHNT, CDR2 YENEEA, per germline. This CDR3 spans 14 amino acids. J lost 6 bases, V lost 5 bases, and 8 bases had no gene match. Here the CDR3 DNA reads TGTGCCAGCAGCGCACAGGGGGCTTTGAGCGAGCAGTACTTC. It yields the protein CASSAQGALSEQYF.

This clonotype was picked up many times. The chain uses TRBV30 and TRBJ1-6; D not certain. V dropped 3 bases and J dropped 9 bases, with 12 bases sitting between them. The CDR3 totals 13 residues. Germline lookup yields CDR1 GTSNPN and CDR2 SVGIG (reference sequence). CDR3 bases: TGTGCCTGGAGGCCCCGACTCCCTTCACCCCTCCACTTT. Amino acid sequence: CAWRPRLPSPLHF.

This clonotype showed up many times. The CDR3 here is CASSQRLSRPYEQYF. CDR3 coding DNA: TGCGCCAGCAGTCAAAGGCTCTCAAGGCCCTACGAGCAGTACTTC. The J gene is TRBJ2-7, the V gene TRBV23-1; no firm D call. TRBV23-1 is an ORF, and what it does is uncertain. This CDR3 contains 15 residues. Trimming shortened V by 2 bases and J by 2 bases, and 13 bases separated the two germline ends.

This clonotype was seen ten or more times. This rearrangement joins TRBV10-3 to TRBJ2-7; D remains unclear. With 5 bases removed from V and 0 bases from J, the gap between germline ends came to 5 bases. The CDR3 has 12 residues. Germline-derived CDR1 and CDR2 are ENHRY and SYGVKD. The CDR3 loop reads CAISLSSYEQYF. The CDR3 coding sequence is TGTGCCATCAGTCTGAGCTCCTACGAGCAGTACTTC.

Comments on this clonotype: A much larger clone is a single base away; this may be a read error. This chain connects TRBV12-3 or TRBV12-4 to TRBJ2-7; a possible D gene is TRBD1 (6 bases). The CDR3 contains 13 residues. V was pared by 1 base and J by 4 bases, with 8 bases between. This chain's CDR3 is CASSLGRGYEQYF. CDR3 DNA sequence: TGTGCCAGCAGTTTAGGCAGGGGATACGAGCAGTACTTC.

This chain links TRBV29-1 with TRBJ1-1; tentatively, D is TRBD1 (6 bases). V lost 5 bases, J lost 0 bases, and 13 bases lay in between. The CDR3 extends over 14 amino acids. Germline-derived CDR1 and CDR2 are SQVTM and ANQGSEA. The CDR3 spells CSVMTGRMNTEAFF. DNA of the CDR3: TGCAGCGTTATGACAGGACGGATGAACACTGAAGCTTTCTTT.

This clonotype was recorded a few times. The chain combines TRBV6-5 with TRBJ2-3; 10 bases map to TRBD1. J gave up 5 bases and V 6 bases, and 5 bases lay outside the gene matches. The CDR3 is 14 residues long. The germline gives CDR1 MNHEY, CDR2 SVGAGI. CDR3 nucleotide sequence: TGTGCCAGCAGCCCCGACAGGGGGCAAGATACGCAGTATTTT. This sequence encodes CASSPDRGQDTQYF.

By proportion, this clonotype is medium-sized. This rearrangement joins TRBV5-1 to TRBJ1-1; 8 bases map to TRBD1. The CDR3 is 14 amino acids. V lost 5 bases to trimming and J lost 1 base; unmatched junction nucleotides: 4. The germline V gene encodes CDR1 SGHRS and CDR2 YFSETQ. The CDR3 protein is CASRRGQGNTEAFF. In DNA form, the CDR3 reads TGCGCCAGCAGGCGAGGACAGGGGAACACTGAAGCTTTCTTT.

This clonotype was observed many times. The chain recombines TRBV12-3 or TRBV12-4 with TRBJ2-3; TRBD1 aligns across 9 bases. Trimming cost V 6 bases and J 1 base; bases outside gene matches: 14. CDR3 length: 18 amino acids. As DNA, the CDR3 is TGTGCCAGCAGCCCTGTCGGTCCGACAGGGGGAGGCACAGATACGCAGTATTTT. It encodes CASSPVGPTGGGTDTQYF.

Many counts were recorded for this clonotype. V and J are TRBV4-1 and TRBJ2-7; TRBD1 agrees at 7 bases. Germline CDR1 is MGHRA and CDR2 is YSYEKL. Losses at the gene ends were 4 bases for V and 3 bases for J; bases not matched to a gene: 3. The CDR3 runs 13 residues. The CDR3 loop is CASSPTGDYEQYF. CDR3 nucleotide sequence: TGCGCCAGCAGCCCAACAGGGGACTACGAGCAGTACTTC.

This clonotype has only a few counts. The chain joins TRBV19 to TRBJ1-5; D is unresolved. Germline V lookup: CDR1 LNHDA, CDR2 SQIVND (reference sequence). Trimming took off 0 bases at V and 1 base at J, with 16 bases between the two ends. CDR3 length equals 18 residues. Here the CDR3 reads CASSIDMPAGSSNQPQHF. The CDR3 coding sequence is TGTGCCAGTAGTATAGATATGCCGGCCGGAAGCAGCAATCAGCCCCAGCATTTT.

This sequence joins TRBV6-4 and TRBJ2-3; D gene uncertain. V lost 3 bases, J lost 6 bases, and 10 bases lay in between. Per the germline V gene, CDR1 is MRHNA and CDR2 is SNTAGT. CDR3 length: 13 amino acids. CDR3 DNA sequence: TGTGCCAGCAGTGAAACAATGCGGGATACGCAGTATTTT. This translates into CASSETMRDTQYF.

In this sample, this clonotype turned up many times. No DNA is shown, since the ends of the CDR3 on it are uncertain; the CDR3 is the one TCRdb lists. V is TRBV6-5 and J is TRBJ1-2; the table gives TRBD1 as D, unverified against the DNA. Germline V CDR1 and CDR2: MNHEY, SVGAGI. The CDR3 extends over 19 residues, inclusive of both ends. This chain's CDR3 is CASRFRFGTGATPVGGYTF.

The table lists this clonotype with many counts. The chain uses TRBV18 and TRBJ2-2; a possible D gene is TRBD2 (5 bases). Trimming stripped 1 base from V and 6 bases from J, with 15 bases between. CDR1 is KGHSH, CDR2 LQKENI, per germline. This CDR3 has 16 amino acids. Here the CDR3 reads CASSPLQRWGAGELFF. The CDR3 DNA follows: TGTGCCAGCTCACCACTCCAGAGATGGGGAGCCGGGGAGCTGTTTTTT. Based on the CDR3 plus reference TRBV18 and TRBJ2-2, the full variable domain is NAGVMQNPRHLVRRRGQEARLRCSPMKGHSHVYWYRQLPEEGLKFMVYLQKENIIDESGMPKERFSAEFPKEGPSILRIQQVVRGDSAAYFCASSPLQRWGAGELFFGEGSRLTVL.

In its sample, this clonotype was seen many times. This sequence joins TRBV2 and TRBJ1-6, with D unresolved. The V and J ends lost 3 bases and 8 bases respectively, with 8 bases between them. Germline V gene lookup returns CDR1 SNHLY and CDR2 FYNNEI. This CDR3 is built from 13 residues. CDR3 sequence: CASSDKRDSPLHF. The CDR3 nucleotides read TGTGCCAGCAGTGATAAGCGGGATTCACCCCTCCACTTT. Drawing the rest from reference TRBV2 and TRBJ1-6, the complete variable domain is EPEVTQTPSHQVTQMGQEVILRCVPISNHLYFYWYRQILGQKVEFLVSFYNNEISEKSEIFDDQFSVERPDGSNFTLKIRSTKLEDSAMYFCASSDKRDSPLHFGNGTRLTVT.

The chain employs TRBV6-2 or TRBV6-3 and TRBJ1-2; 7 bases are shared with TRBD1. There are 15 residues in the CDR3. CDR1 is MNHEY and CDR2 is SVGEGT in the germline V gene. V was pared by 5 bases and J by 0 bases, with 6 bases of the junction left unmatched. The CDR3 DNA reads as TGTGCCAGCAGTCCACAGGGGATTACTAACTATGGCTACACCTTC. It specifies CASSPQGITNYGYTF.

Ten or more counts support this clonotype. CDR3 sequence: CASSSLGGYGANVLTF. CDR3 nucleotide sequence: TGTGCCAGCAGTTCCCTAGGGGGATACGGGGCCAACGTCCTGACTTTC. This rearrangement joins TRBV27 to TRBJ2-6; D is perhaps TRBD1 (6 bases). Germline CDR1 and CDR2: MNHEY and SMNVEV (reference sequence). The CDR3 spans 16 residues. Trimming removed 4 bases at V and 4 bases at J, with 14 bases between.

This clonotype was seen many times. The V call is TRBV20-1, the J call TRBJ2-1, with 8 bases identical to TRBD2. This CDR3 contains 15 residues. V gave up 6 bases and J gave up 4 bases; unmatched junction bases: 11. Germline loops: CDR1 DFQATT, CDR2 SNEGSKA (reference sequence). The CDR3 DNA is TGCAGTGCAACCTCCGGGACTAGTATATACAATGAGCAGTTCTTC. Translated, it gives CSATSGTSIYNEQFF.

By share, this clonotype counts as medium-sized. This chain joins TRBV5-4 and TRBJ2-3; TRBD2 agrees at 11 bases. Germline lookup yields CDR1 SGHNT and CDR2 YYREEE (reference sequence). This CDR3 is 16 amino acids long. The V and J ends lost 2 bases and 4 bases, in that order; junction bases with no gene match: 6. For the CDR3, the DNA is TGTGCCAGCAGCTTAACGACTAGCGGGGCCGCAGATACGCAGTATTTT. As protein: CASSLTTSGAADTQYF.